This T cell receptor beta chain was observed in a study of CD8 T cells in Susac syndrome. The T cells that were sequenced for TCR beta were CD8+ and CD4+ cells from blood. Stable or active relapsing-remitting multiple sclerosis, untreated and meeting revised McDonald criteria, defined the controls. Random hexamers served to reverse transcribe roughly 0.45 to 1 ug RNA. The amplification used immunoSEQ multiplex PCR on TCR beta CDR3; it spanned 54 Vbeta and 13 Jbeta. TCRdb used MiXCR to reprocess the immunoSEQ multiplex PCR reads, holding one entry per CDR3 protein. The sample yields under 350,000 distinct CDR3 sequences, about 91% seen once. Germline CDR1 GTSNPN, CDR2 SVGIG (reference sequence). With 3 bases removed from V and 1 base from J, the gap between germline ends came to 9 bases. CDR3 length: 13 residues.

Sequenced input: CD4+ T cells from PBMCs. This clonotype was sampled from a human donor with multiple sclerosis. The J gene is TRBJ2-5, the V gene TRBV30, with a tentative D call TRBD1 (5 bases). CDR3 DNA: TGTGCCTGGAGGCCGGACATCCAAGAGACCCAGTACTTC. Translation gives CAWRPDIQETQYF.